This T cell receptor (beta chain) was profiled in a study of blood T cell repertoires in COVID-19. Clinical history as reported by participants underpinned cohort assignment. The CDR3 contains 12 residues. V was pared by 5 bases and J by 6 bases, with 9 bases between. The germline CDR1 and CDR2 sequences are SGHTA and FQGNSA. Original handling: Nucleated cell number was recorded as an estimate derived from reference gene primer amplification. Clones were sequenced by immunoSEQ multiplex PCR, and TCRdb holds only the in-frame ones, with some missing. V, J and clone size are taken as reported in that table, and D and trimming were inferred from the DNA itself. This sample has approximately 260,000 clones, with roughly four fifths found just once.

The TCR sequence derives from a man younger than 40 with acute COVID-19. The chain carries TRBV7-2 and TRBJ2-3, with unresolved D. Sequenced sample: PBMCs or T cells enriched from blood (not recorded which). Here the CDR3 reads CASSSNRDTQYF. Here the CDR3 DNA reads TGTGCCAGCAGCAGTAACCGGGATACGCAGTATTTT.